Listed below are T cell receptor beta chains from one sample, sequenced in a study of tumor-infiltrating lymphocytes in primary liver carcinoma. Each CDR3 protein is one row after TCRdb ran MiXCR on the multiplex PCR reads. The top ten hold about 7.1% of the sample, which has about 200,000 distinct CDR3 sequences, roughly two thirds seen once. The sequenced sample consisted of peripheral blood. The receptors originated from a woman aged 60 to 75 with primary liver carcinoma and hepatitis B virus infection. CDR3s leave out the opening cysteine and the closing phenylalanine or tryptophan.

j_gene	v_gene	CDR3aa
TRBJ2-7	TRBV6-8	ASSCAPGAGPLPSWLKSSYEQY
TRBJ2-1	TRBV5-6	ASSPGPGPYNEHF
TRBJ2-7	TRBV6-2/TRBV6-3	AGSQTYEQY
TRBJ1-2	TRBV6-1	ASNEVPRGTYGYT
TRBJ2-1	TRBV4-1	ASSRSKVGSYNEQF
TRBJ1-5	TRBV6-6	ASSQAGGGNQSQH
TRBJ2-1	TRBV7-8	ASSLGGHEQF
TRBJ1-2	TRBV7-8	TSSLSSLESDYGYT
TRBJ2-5	TRBV11-2	ASSLRPRGRLQETQY
TRBJ1-1	TRBV6-1	ASSRQGRNTEAF
TRBJ2-7	TRBV28	ASTRTGGGYEQY
TRBJ1-6	TRBV30	AWRSTGVSTPLH
TRBJ2-7	TRBV6-5	ASLPGQGSNDKY
TRBJ1-4	TRBV6-5	ASSSLRGQAEKLF
TRBJ1-2	TRBV11-2	ASSPSYGYT
TRBJ2-7	TRBV11-2	ASRFRNRTNYEQY
TRBJ1-2	TRBV5-5	ASSVGATSYGYT
TRBJ1-2	TRBV5-6	ASNSSWGAPQENYGYT
TRBJ2-1	TRBV13	ASSPSGRSSYNEQF
TRBJ2-7	TRBV11-3	TSSPGTGGNYGQY
TRBJ2-1	TRBV11-2	VSSLTAGTNGYNEQL
TRBJ2-7	TRBV5-6	DSSLASGTGAEY
TRBJ1-2	TRBV28	ACSPRCDNYGYT
TRBJ2-1	TRBV11-3	ASSEERDPGEGVQF
TRBJ2-3	TRBV6-2/TRBV6-3	ASDYRDLQASFTVTQY
TRBJ1-1	TRBV4-1	ASSQGWQGVTEAF
TRBJ2-5	TRBV11-2	AGSLDIGGREY
TRBJ1-2	TRBV11-2	ASSSRAASFGGYA
TRBJ2-3	TRBV14	ANSQDVGTDAQY
TRBJ2-3	TRBV11-3	ASRRRTGTDTQY
TRBJ2-3	TRBV11-1	ACSRGPGPGADTQY
TRBJ1-1	TRBV2	ASSEEVEAEAF
TRBJ2-7	TRBV6-2/TRBV6-3	ASIQDGGAYEQY
TRBJ1-3	TRBV4-1	ASSQDQPTSGNTIY
TRBJ1-2	TRBV5-5	ASSDRHTYGYT
TRBJ1-5	TRBV5-6	ASNFGQGSNQPQH
TRBJ2-1	TRBV11-1	ASSLVPTGLAVVDEQF
TRBJ1-2	TRBV29-1	SVAKGGNYGYM
TRBJ1-1	TRBV5-4	ASSLENQGTEAF
TRBJ1-2	TRBV7-9	ASSLAGLYGYT
TRBJ2-3	TRBV11-2	ASKLFPTGEADTQY
TRBJ1-1	TRBV10-3	ATGTTSKNTEAF
TRBJ2-3	TRBV11-2	TSSKVLAGGTDTQY
TRBJ2-1	TRBV6-6	ASSYTGGVEQF
TRBJ1-5	TRBV11-3	ASSLDPGSGRAVNQPQH
TRBJ2-7	TRBV7-7	ASSFQQGHEQY
TRBJ1-5	TRBV28	ANSPLTGRDQPQH
TRBJ2-7	TRBV12-3/TRBV12-4	ANSQGNGGAEQY
TRBJ2-2	TRBV7-8	ASSPQGSRNTEELF
TRBJ2-5	TRBV11-3	ANNLSPEETQY
TRBJ2-7	TRBV5-6	ASSRDGASGAYEQY
TRBJ1-5	TRBV6-1	TSSEKGQGERQPQH